The 13 T cell receptor beta chains reported below all come from one sample, sequenced in a study of tissue T cells after allogeneic stem cell transplantation. Time point denoted: mouse harvest day 7 after allogeneic transplant. Each mouse received 10^7 T-cell-depleted marrow cells plus 10^6 splenic CD5+ T cells by tail vein. TCRdb keeps only in-frame clones here, not all; method: immunoSEQ multiplex PCR. This repertoire shows about 10,000 clones, roughly two fifths found once; its top ten account for approximately 1.9%. The sequenced sample was skin. These receptors all come from a female BALB/c mouse given C57BL/6 T cells with graft-versus-host disease after an allogeneic hematopoietic cell transplant.

This clone was observed a handful of times. Germline and genes here are mouse. The read ends 1 residue before the CDR3 terminus; that terminus is restored from the germline J gene. J is TRBJ2-7 and V is TRBV12-2, with 10 bases that match TRBD2. The ends lost 0 bases at V and 2 bases at J; junction bases unmatched: 0. The CDR3 is 14 residues long. Germline CDR1 SGHLS, CDR2 HYDKME. The CDR3 sequence: CASSLDWGAYEQYF. CDR3 DNA, as far as it was read: TGTGCCAGCTCTCTCGACTGGGGGGCCTATGAACAGTAC. The variable domain in full, with the rest retrieved from reference TRBV12-2 and TRBJ2-7, is NSGVVQSPRYIIKGKGERSILKCIPISGHLSVAWYQQTQGQELKFFIQHYDKMERDKGNLPSRFSVQQFDDYHSEMNMSALELEDSAVYFCASSLDWGAYEQYFGPGTRLTVL.

Points on this clone: The listed genes are named as in mouse. Read coverage stops 1 residue before the CDR3 terminus; the germline J gene supplies the remainder. The chain recombines TRBV19 with TRBJ2-2; 10 nucleotides line up with TRBD1. The junction had 2 bases not matched to a gene; V was cut back by 1 base and J by 5 bases. This CDR3 region has 15 residues. CDR1 FNHDT and CDR2 SITEND come from the germline V gene (reference sequence). The CDR3 region is CASSIRTGGTGQLYF. Partial CDR3 DNA: TGTGCCAGCAGTATAAGGACAGGGGGAACCGGGCAGCTCTAC.

For this clone: Here the gene names and germline are mouse. The DNA ends 1 residue before the CDR3 does, and the rest of the CDR3 is filled in from the germline J gene. The chain recombines TRBV26 with TRBJ2-7, with 12 bases identical to TRBD2. Germline-derived CDR1 and CDR2 are KGHPV and FQNQEV (reference sequence). This CDR3 spans 14 amino acids. V dropped 6 bases and J dropped 5; count of bases not matched to a gene: 5. This CDR3 reads CASSFRDWGDEQYF. The part of the CDR3 DNA that was read is TGTGCCAGCAGCTTCCGGGACTGGGGGGATGAACAGTAC.

In this sample, this clone turned up a few times. Genes and germline come from the mouse. CDR3 sequence: CASRRTANSDYTF. CDR3 bases read: TGTGCCAGCAGGAGGACAGCAAACTCCGACTACACC. The V call is TRBV26, the J call TRBJ1-2; D may be TRBD1 (6 bases). The read terminates 1 residue before the CDR3 end, so the remaining end is supplied by the germline J gene. The V end was cut by 6 bases, the J end by 0 bases, with 8 bases between. CDR1 and CDR2 (germline): KGHPV, FQNQEV (reference sequence). CDR3 size: 13 residues. The variable domain in full, with the rest retrieved from reference TRBV26 and TRBJ1-2, is NSKVIQTPRYLVKGQGQKAKMRCIPEKGHPVVFWYQQNKNNEFKFLINFQNQEVLQQIDMTEKRFSAECPSNSPCSLEIQSSEAGDSALYLCASRRTANSDYTFGSGTRLLVI.

Regarding this clone: Mouse germline and gene names are used. The read is 1 residue too short to cover the CDR3 end, so that end is filled in from the germline J gene. The rearrangement links TRBV4 to TRBJ2-5, with 11 bases aligning to TRBD2. The CDR3 runs 16 residues. V lost 5 bases, J lost 0 bases, and 4 bases stayed unmatched. Germline V CDR1 and CDR2: LGHDT, YNNKQL (reference sequence). This CDR3 reads CASSEDWGVNQDTQYF. Partial CDR3 DNA: TGTGCCAGCAGCGAGGACTGGGGGGTTAACCAAGACACCCAGTAC. Supplemented by reference TRBV4 and TRBJ2-5, the full variable domain reads ETAVFQTPNYHVTQVGNEVSFNCKQTLGHDTMYWYKQDSKKLLKIMFSYNNKQLIVNETVPRRFSPQSSDKAHLNLRIKSVEPEDSAVYLCASSEDWGVNQDTQYFGPGTRLLVL.

With regard to this clone: Gene and germline names: mouse. The CDR3 end lies 1 residue beyond the end of the read and is filled in from the germline J gene. The J gene is TRBJ1-1, the V gene TRBV26; a possible D gene is TRBD1 (6 bases). This CDR3 is 13 amino acids long. V gave up 0 bases and J gave up 4 bases, with 6 bases separating them. Germline CDR1 KGHPV, CDR2 FQNQEV (reference sequence). The sequenced part of the CDR3 DNA is TGTGCCAGCAGTCTGTCAGGGGGCACAGAAGTCTTC. Amino acid sequence: CASSLSGGTEVF. The CDR3, in full, reads CASSLSGGTEVFF.

This clone has only a few counts. Mouse gene names and germline throughout. The covered CDR3 bases are TGTGCCAGCAGCTCCGACTGGGGTCGAAACACCTTGTAC. This translates into CASSSDWGRNTLY. The CDR3 in full is CASSSDWGRNTLYF. The rearrangement uses TRBV3 and TRBJ2-4, with TRBD2 identical over 8 bases. The read terminates 1 residue before the CDR3 end, so the remaining end is supplied by the germline J gene. Germline CDR1 SNHLY, CDR2 FYNGKV (reference sequence). V shed 4 bases and J 5 bases; nucleotides not matched to a gene: 5. The CDR3 loop spans 14 amino acids.

In its sample, this clone ranks as medium-sized. All gene names here are mouse names. From the germline J gene comes the end of the CDR3, since the read stops 1 residue before it. J is TRBJ2-1 and V is TRBV16; D may be TRBD1 (5 bases). Germline V gives CDR1 SGHSA, CDR2 FRNQAP. With 3 bases removed from V and 3 bases from J, the gap between germline ends came to 6 bases. The CDR3 sequence is 13 residues long. CDR3 bases read: TGTGCAAGCAGCTTTGACAGCTATGCTGAGCAGTTC. Residues: CASSFDSYAEQF. The whole CDR3 reads CASSFDSYAEQFF.

This clone was detected a few times. Genes here carry mouse names. The CDR3 end lies 1 residue beyond the end of the read and is filled in from the germline J gene. This same CDR3 is encoded by further DNA sequences in the sample. The V gene is TRBV3, the J gene TRBJ2-7, with no clear D. The CDR3 has 12 residues. V was trimmed by 5 bases and J by 0 bases, leaving 5 bases between them. Germline assignment: CDR1 SNHLY and CDR2 FYNGKV (reference sequence). The CDR3 sequence: CASSPSSYEQYF. The covered CDR3 bases are TGTGCCAGCAGCCCTAGCTCCTATGAACAGTAC. Variable domain in full (rest from reference TRBV3 and TRBJ2-7): GPKVLQIPSHQIIDMGQMVTLNCDPVSNHLYFYWYKQILGQQMEFLVNFYNGKVMEKSKLFKDQFSVERPDGSYFTLKIQPTALEDSAVYFCASSPSSYEQYFGPGTRLTVL.

This clone was seen a handful of times. Gene and germline names: mouse. Read sequence stops 1 residue before the CDR3 end, and the germline J gene provides the missing end. The V call is TRBV26, the J call TRBJ1-6, with a weak D call TRBD1 (6 bases). TRBJ1-6 is an ORF for which the function is uncertain. The CDR3 totals 13 residues. Germline values: CDR1 KGHPV, CDR2 FQNQEV (reference sequence). Trimming cost V 6 bases and J 5 bases, with 8 bases left between them. CDR3: CASSRQDNSPLYF. The sequenced CDR3 bases are TGTGCCAGCAGCCGACAGGATAATTCGCCCCTCTAC.

A word on this clone: The genes and germline here are from mouse. The read halts 1 residue ahead of the CDR3 end, with the missing end drawn from the germline J gene. V gene TRBV12-2 combines with J gene TRBJ2-5; 13 bases align to TRBD2. The V gene end was trimmed by 4 bases and the J gene end by 2 bases; junction bases not matched to a gene: 5. Germline values: CDR1 SGHLS, CDR2 HYDKME. The CDR3 loop spans 16 amino acids. The chain's CDR3 is CASSTGTGGVQDTQYF. CDR3 bases read: TGTGCCAGCTCAACCGGGACTGGGGGGGTCCAAGACACCCAGTAC.

Relative to its sample, this clone is medium-sized. Genes and germline are mouse. Sequencing ends 1 residue short of the CDR3 end; the germline J gene provides the rest. This rearrangement joins TRBV13-3 to TRBJ2-1, with TRBD1 as a possible D gene (6 bases). This CDR3 is 14 amino acids long. V was trimmed by 6 bases and J by 2 bases, leaving 12 bases between them. Germline loops: CDR1 NNHDY, CDR2 SYVADS. CDR3 in amino acids: CASTSQGYYAEQFF. The sequenced part of the CDR3 DNA is TGTGCCAGCACATCTCAGGGGTACTATGCTGAGCAGTTC.

As regards this clone: Gene and germline names: mouse. The read ends 1 residue before the CDR3 terminus; that terminus is restored from the germline J gene. This chain connects TRBV26 to TRBJ2-5, with D maybe TRBD1 (6 bases). This CDR3 has 14 residues. V was shortened by 2 bases and J by 3 bases, with 9 bases between the two germline ends. CDR1 is KGHPV, CDR2 FQNQEV, per germline (reference sequence). The sequenced part of the CDR3 DNA is TGTGCCAGCAGTCTGCAGGGGAGACAAGACACCCAGTAC. Encoded protein: CASSLQGRQDTQY. The complete CDR3 reads CASSLQGRQDTQYF.